One T cell receptor (beta chain) is described in this entry. Antigen: not known. The ends lost 3 bases at V and 4 bases at J; junction bases unmatched: 5. The CDR3 length is 14 residues. CDR1 is MGHRA and CDR2 is YSYEKL in the germline V gene. Sorted regulatory T cells were CD4-positive, CD25-high and CD127-low or negative. This sample was included in a study of B cell selection in AIRE deficiency. Study-level points and caveats: Patient Tconv and Treg cells showed healthy-like TCRBV usage, CDR3 length, diversity.

Original handling: Treg pools: about 6x10^4 distinct patient, about 1x10^5 donor TCRbeta sequences. Only in-frame clones appear in the TCRdb table, and some are missing; sequencing was by immunoSEQ multiplex PCR. From that table come the V and J calls and clone size; the DNA was used to work out D and trimming. The table includes 15,000 to 20,000 clones, 93% detected once. The sequenced sample consisted of CD4+CD25+ Tregs sorted from PBMCs. This sequence originates from a human donor in good health. The rearrangement links TRBV4-1 to TRBJ1-1; 7 bases match TRBD1. As DNA, the CDR3 is TGCGCCAGCAGCCATCGACAGGGCGGCACTGAAGCTTTCTTT. This sequence encodes CASSHRQGGTEAFF.